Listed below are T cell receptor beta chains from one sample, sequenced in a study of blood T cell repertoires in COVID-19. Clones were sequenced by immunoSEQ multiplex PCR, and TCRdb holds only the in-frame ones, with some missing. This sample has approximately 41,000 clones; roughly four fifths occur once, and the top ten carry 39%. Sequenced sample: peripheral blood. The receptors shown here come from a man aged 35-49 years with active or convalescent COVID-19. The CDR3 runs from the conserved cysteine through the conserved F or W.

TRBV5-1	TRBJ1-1	CASSQSPGGTEAFF
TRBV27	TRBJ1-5	CASSFAGGVGQPQHF
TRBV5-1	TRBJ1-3	CASSPGVSSGNTIYF
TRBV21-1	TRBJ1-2	CASSTPQGANYGYTF
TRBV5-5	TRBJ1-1	CASSLRGQTEAFF
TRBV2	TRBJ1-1	CASKGQELYMNTEAFF
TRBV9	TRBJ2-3	CASSVAGISTDTQYF
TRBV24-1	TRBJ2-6	CATSFEGAAGANVLTF
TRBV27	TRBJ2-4	CASSLLLAGGPGFLYF
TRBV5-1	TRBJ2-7	CASSQEGGPYEQYF
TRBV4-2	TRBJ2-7	CASSQVGDSVYEQYF
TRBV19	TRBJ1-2	CASSKTGQGPSGRYTF
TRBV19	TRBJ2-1	CASSRPQVSYNEQFF
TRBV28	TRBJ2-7	CASSILGQAPYEQYF
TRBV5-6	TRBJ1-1	CASSPWTAEAFF
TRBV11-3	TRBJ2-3	CASTPIGTTLGTQYF
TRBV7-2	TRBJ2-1	CASSQVVGSFRYSYNEQFF
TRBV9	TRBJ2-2	CASSVKGVDAGELFF
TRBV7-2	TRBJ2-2	CASSPKAGGAGELFF
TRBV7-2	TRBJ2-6	CASSSTSQGSGANVLTF
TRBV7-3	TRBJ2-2	CASSRRTDGELFF
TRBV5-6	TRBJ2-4	CASSSWTGENIQYF
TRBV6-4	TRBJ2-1	CSSAIAANNEQFF
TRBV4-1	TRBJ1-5	CASSQEWTGSSNQPQHF
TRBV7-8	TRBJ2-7	CASSLELDRSYEQYF
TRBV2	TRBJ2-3	CASRALAGALWDTQYF
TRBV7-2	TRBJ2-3	CASSLVWGQGADTQYF
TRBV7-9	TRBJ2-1	CASSGSGNEQFF
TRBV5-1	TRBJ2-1	CASSLSNPYNEQFF
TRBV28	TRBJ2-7	CASSGQGFSYEQYF
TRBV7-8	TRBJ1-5	CASSSTGQGSRQPQHF
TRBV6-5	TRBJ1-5	CASTRTGDGQPQHF
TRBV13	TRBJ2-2	CASSLRQLRLTGELFF
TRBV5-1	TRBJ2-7	CASREGQGPYEQYF
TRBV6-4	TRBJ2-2	CASSEGPGELFF
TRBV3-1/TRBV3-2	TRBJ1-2	CASSQAGPPGYTF
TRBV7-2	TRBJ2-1	CASSFRTSRLARDNEQFF
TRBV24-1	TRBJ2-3	CATSDLGLAGTSTNTQYF
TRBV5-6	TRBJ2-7	CASTLGGTGGFQQYF